This T cell receptor beta chain was obtained from a study of T-cell memory formation after mild COVID-19. Comments on this clonotype: Its specificity is unknown.

Study conclusions and caveats: Pre-infection memory already had some responding clones, implying cross-reactive memory joined.

Trimming shortened V by 3 bases and J by 2 bases, and 11 bases separated the two germline ends. CDR3 length equals 14 residues. Germline CDR1 is LNHDA and CDR2 is SQIVND (reference sequence). Constant-segment primers served in 5'RACE that generated TCR alpha and TCR beta cDNA libraries bearing sample barcodes and UMIs. MiXCR, run by TCRdb on the 5' RACE reads, gives a single entry per CDR3 protein. The sample has approximately 410,000 distinct CDR3 sequences, 20% to 30% seen once. This chain uses TRBV19 with TRBJ2-7; unclear D gene. Material: PBMCs or a T cell subset sorted from them (not recorded which). The TCR was taken from an adult woman who had mild COVID-19 (a few samples of this study predate the infection). Cell type and time point are not known. The CDR3 is CASSIRPNAYEQYF. The DNA of the CDR3 is TGTGCCAGTAGTATCAGGCCAAATGCCTACGAGCAGTACTTC.